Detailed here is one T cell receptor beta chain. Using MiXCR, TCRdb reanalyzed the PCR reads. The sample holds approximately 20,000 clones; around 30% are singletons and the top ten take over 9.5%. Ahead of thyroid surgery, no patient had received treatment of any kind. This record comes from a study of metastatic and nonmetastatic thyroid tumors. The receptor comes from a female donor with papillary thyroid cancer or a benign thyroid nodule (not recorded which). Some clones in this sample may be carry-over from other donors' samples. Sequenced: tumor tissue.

CDR3 loop: CASSTGLSYDNEQFF. The CDR3 DNA reads TGTGCCAGTAGCACCGGACTATCTTACGACAATGAGCAGTTCTTC. The V gene is TRBV19, the J gene TRBJ2-1; TRBD2 might be the D (6 bases). The CDR3 has 15 residues. CDR1 is LNHDA and CDR2 is SQIVND in the germline V gene (reference sequence). Trimming cost V 6 bases and J 5 bases, with 17 bases left between them.